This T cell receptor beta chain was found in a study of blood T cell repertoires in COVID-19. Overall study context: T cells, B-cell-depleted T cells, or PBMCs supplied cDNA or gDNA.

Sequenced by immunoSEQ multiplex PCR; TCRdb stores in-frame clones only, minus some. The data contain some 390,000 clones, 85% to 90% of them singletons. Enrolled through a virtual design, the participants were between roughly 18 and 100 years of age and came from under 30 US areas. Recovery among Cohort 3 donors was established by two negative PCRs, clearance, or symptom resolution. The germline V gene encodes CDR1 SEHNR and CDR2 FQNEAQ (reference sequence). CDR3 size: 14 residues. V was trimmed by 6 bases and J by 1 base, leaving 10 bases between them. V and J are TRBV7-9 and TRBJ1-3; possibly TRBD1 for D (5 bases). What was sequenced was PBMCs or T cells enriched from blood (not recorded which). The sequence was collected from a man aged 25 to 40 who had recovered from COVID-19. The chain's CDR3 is CASRAGGSGNTIYF. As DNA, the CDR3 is TGTGCCAGCAGGGCGGGGGGTTCTGGAAACACCATATATTTT.